This note documents a single T cell receptor (beta chain) sequence. Measured with immunoSEQ multiplex PCR; TCRdb has only the in-frame clones, and not every one. The table shows a few hundred thousand clones, with under 90% occurring only once. The sample is drawn from a study of blood T cell repertoires in COVID-19. Study background: The United States, Italy and Spain supplied acute and convalescent COVID-19 samples. Sources were T cells, B-cell-depleted T cells, or PBMCs; the material itself was cDNA or gDNA.

V dropped 0 bases and J dropped 10 bases, with 22 bases sitting between them. There are 17 residues in the CDR3. The germline CDR1 and CDR2 sequences are MGHRA and YSYEKL. The source material was peripheral blood. This sequence was found in a woman aged 60-70 years who had recovered from COVID-19. The chain combines TRBV4-1 with TRBJ2-1; TRBD1 is a possible D gene (5 bases). In DNA, the CDR3 is TGCGCCAGCAGCCAAGATCTGGGTGGGGCTCGGAGCCAGGAGCAGTTCTTC. This encodes CASSQDLGGARSQEQFF.